What follows is one T cell receptor (beta chain) and its context. This entry comes from a study of blood T cell repertoires in COVID-19. Turning to the study itself: Samples representing acute and convalescent COVID-19 were sourced from the United States, Italy and Spain. PBMCs, B-cell-depleted T cells, or T cells were the source of the cDNA or gDNA that made up the material.

CDR3 length: 12 amino acids. Per germline, CDR1 ENHRY and CDR2 SYGVKD. Trimming stripped 5 bases from V and 4 bases from J, with 9 bases between. Original handling: Reference gene primers were amplified, and this amplification served to estimate nucleated cell counts. The repertoire was sequenced with immunoSEQ multiplex PCR; TCRdb's copy has only in-frame clones and lacks some. That table supplies the V and J calls and clone size; D and trimming were determined from the DNA. The table shows about 310,000 clones, with roughly 91% occurring only once. The J gene is TRBJ2-7, the V gene TRBV10-3; TRBD2 is a possible D gene (5 bases). The receptor comes from a man aged 50-59 years with active or convalescent COVID-19. The sequenced sample consisted of peripheral blood. The CDR3 region is CAISQTSYEQYF. The CDR3 DNA sequence: TGTGCCATCAGTCAAACTAGTTACGAGCAGTACTTC.